The 30 T cell receptor beta chains reported below all come from one sample, sequenced in a study of technical replicates of blood from a few donors. This table comes from immunoSEQ multiplex PCR, and its TCRdb copy is limited to in-frame clones, with some not included. The data contain about 75,000 clones, 92% of them singletons. Sequences were obtained from T cells isolated from PBMCs. The receptor source for this set is a human donor in good health.

In this sample, this clone turned up a few times. The V gene is TRBV4-3, the J gene TRBJ2-1; a weak D match, TRBD2 (5 bases). V shed 11 bases and J shed 4 bases, with 18 bases lying between them. From germline, CDR1 is LGHNA and CDR2 YSLEER. CDR3 size: 14 residues. In nucleotides, the CDR3 is TGCGCCCCCGAGGGCCGGTACGTGTACAATGAGCAGTTCTTC. It codes for CAPEGRYVYNEQFF.

This chain links TRBV29-1 with TRBJ1-1; 9 nucleotides align to TRBD1. The CDR3 contains 16 residues. With V trimmed by 0 bases and J by 8 bases, 13 bases remained unmatched. Germline V gene sequence: CDR1 SQVTM, CDR2 ANQGSEA. CDR3 amino acids: CSVEDRFRTGEGEAFF. The CDR3 DNA is TGCAGCGTTGAAGATCGTTTTCGGACAGGGGAAGGGGAAGCTTTCTTT.

The V call is TRBV6-6, the J call TRBJ1-3, with TRBD1 as a possible D gene (6 bases). Deletions cut 7 bases from V and 0 bases from J, with 13 bases between. This CDR3 spans 15 amino acids. The V gene's germline CDR1 is MNHNY and CDR2 SVGAGI (reference sequence). The CDR3 coding sequence is TGTGCCAGCAAGAACAGGGAGAGCTCTGGAAACACCATATATTTT. Translating gives CASKNRESSGNTIYF.

The chain joins TRBV2 to TRBJ2-7; 9 bases fit TRBD1. Germline loops: CDR1 SNHLY, CDR2 FYNNEI. This CDR3 contains 14 residues. V was pared by 3 bases and J by 3 bases, with 3 bases of the junction left unmatched. This CDR3 is CASSDETGGYEQYF. For the CDR3, the DNA is TGTGCCAGCAGTGATGAGACAGGGGGCTACGAGCAGTACTTC.

This sequence joins TRBV19 and TRBJ2-3; a weak D match, TRBD1 (5 bases). Germline CDR1 is LNHDA and CDR2 is SQIVND (reference sequence). V lost 6 bases, J lost 3 bases, and 10 bases lay in between. The CDR3 covers 13 residues. The CDR3 sequence is CASRDTTTDTQYF. CDR3 coding DNA: TGTGCCAGTAGGGACACTACGACAGATACGCAGTATTTT.

The V and J genes are TRBV4-2 and TRBJ2-7; weak D call: TRBD2 (6 bases). CDR3 length: 15 residues. Trimming took off 0 bases at V and 1 base at J, with 10 bases between the two ends. The germline CDR1 and CDR2 sequences are LGHNA and YNFKEQ. The DNA of the CDR3 is TGTGCCAGCAGCCAAGAGGGGACTCGTTCCTACGAGCAGTACTTC. It yields the protein CASSQEGTRSYEQYF.

The chain is built from TRBV5-4 and TRBJ2-1, with 10 positions matching TRBD2. Germline-derived CDR1 and CDR2 are SGHNT and YYREEE (reference sequence). The CDR3 consists of 15 residues. Germline trimming cut 5 bases from V and 5 bases from J; bases unmatched to any gene: 7. The CDR3: CASSSSGRTHNEQFF. The CDR3 DNA is TGTGCCAGCAGTTCTAGCGGGAGAACACACAATGAGCAGTTCTTC.

This chain uses TRBV10-3 with TRBJ2-6, with 9 bases that match TRBD1. Germline CDR1 and CDR2: ENHRY and SYGVKD. V lost 5 bases to trimming and J lost 0 bases; unmatched junction nucleotides: 5. The CDR3 loop spans 17 amino acids. CDR3: CAISRDRASSGANVLTF. The CDR3 DNA follows: TGTGCCATCAGTCGGGACAGGGCAAGCTCTGGGGCCAACGTCCTGACTTTC.

The chain has TRBV9 and TRBJ2-2; D perhaps matches TRBD1 (7 bases). Germline CDR1 is SGDLS and CDR2 is YYNGEE. This CDR3 is 16 amino acids long. Trimming shortened V by 0 bases and J by 6 bases, and 15 bases separated the two germline ends. CDR3 sequence: CASSVGGGTVPGELFF. As DNA, the CDR3 is TGTGCCAGCAGCGTAGGAGGGGGGACAGTCCCCGGGGAGCTGTTTTTT.

The chain links TRBV2 to TRBJ2-3; 7 bases are a match to TRBD2. Germline CDR1 and CDR2: SNHLY and FYNNEI. V was clipped by 9 bases and J by 1 base; unmatched bases: 7. The CDR3 runs to 14 residues. CDR3 DNA: TGTGCCAGTAGGCGGGAGCGAGGCACAGATACGCAGTATTTT. This encodes CASRRERGTDTQYF.

CDR3: CASSVGHRASYGYTF. For the CDR3, the DNA is TGTGCCAGCAGCGTAGGTCACAGGGCAAGTTATGGCTACACCTTC. The V and J genes are TRBV9 and TRBJ1-2; tentatively, D is TRBD1 (6 bases). Germline lookup yields CDR1 SGDLS and CDR2 YYNGEE. V dropped 0 bases and J dropped 5 bases, with 14 bases sitting between them. The CDR3 runs 15 residues.

The rearrangement joins TRBV9 to TRBJ2-1; 7 bases agree with TRBD2. Germline assignment: CDR1 SGDLS and CDR2 YYNGEE. J gave up 0 bases and V 4 bases, and 7 bases lay outside the gene matches. CDR3 size: 16 residues. The CDR3 DNA reads as TGTGCCAGCAGCCCTCCGGGACTAAGCTCCTACAATGAGCAGTTCTTC. This gives the protein CASSPPGLSSYNEQFF.

The genes are TRBV25-1 and TRBJ1-2; 7 bases are a match to TRBD1. The CDR3 has 14 residues. J gave up 6 bases and V 7 bases, and 11 bases lay outside the gene matches. The germline V gene encodes CDR1 MGHDK and CDR2 SYGVNS. CDR3: CASNRQGSGDGYTF. Here the CDR3 DNA reads TGTGCCAGCAATCGACAGGGCTCAGGGGATGGCTACACCTTC.

This clone was counted at least ten times. The chain carries TRBV5-1 and TRBJ2-7, with 7 nucleotides matching TRBD2. Germline loops: CDR1 SGHRS, CDR2 YFSETQ. With V trimmed by 0 bases and J by 3 bases, 6 bases remained unmatched. The CDR3 sequence is 15 residues long. The CDR3 DNA follows: TGCGCCAGCAGCTTGGACGGGACGGGAGGCTACGAGCAGTACTTC. Protein: CASSLDGTGGYEQYF. Full variable domain (rest looked up from reference TRBV5-1 and TRBJ2-7): KAGVTQTPRYLIKTRGQQVTLSCSPISGHRSVSWYQQTPGQGLQFLFEYFSETQRNKGNFPGRFSGRQFSNSRSEMNVSTLELGDSALYLCASSLDGTGGYEQYFGPGTRLTVT.

This clone was detected a few times. The genes are TRBV28 and TRBJ2-5; the D gene is possibly TRBD1 (5 bases). The CDR3 has 17 residues. V gave up 5 bases and J gave up 2 bases, with 21 bases separating them. Germline CDR1 reads MDHEN; CDR2 reads SYDVKM. The CDR3 nucleotides are TGTGCCAGCAGTCTACCCTCGGCAGGGAACTCGCAAGAGACCCAGTACTTC. It yields the protein CASSLPSAGNSQETQYF. Using reference TRBV28 and TRBJ2-5 for the parts outside the CDR3, the full variable domain is DVKVTQSSRYLVKRTGEKVFLECVQDMDHENMFWYRQDPGLGLRLIYFSYDVKMKEKGDIPEGYSVSREKKERFSLILESASTNQTSMYLCASSLPSAGNSQETQYFGPGTRLLVL.

The chain carries TRBV9 and TRBJ2-4, with D tentatively TRBD2 (5 bases). CDR1 and CDR2 from the germline V gene are SGDLS and YYNGEE. CDR3 length equals 13 residues. Deletions cut 1 base from V and 9 bases from J, with 11 bases between. The CDR3 DNA reads as TGTGCCAGCAGCGTATCGGGGAATGGCATTCAGTACTTC. Protein: CASSVSGNGIQYF.

The rearrangement joins TRBV7-2 to TRBJ2-2, with TRBD1 identical over 8 bases. V shed 7 bases and J 2 bases; nucleotides not matched to a gene: 6. The length of the CDR3 is 15 residues. Germline assignment: CDR1 SGHTA and CDR2 FQGNSA. CDR3 loop: CASNRQGPNTGELFF. As DNA, the CDR3 is TGTGCCAGCAACCGACAGGGGCCTAACACCGGGGAGCTGTTTTTT.

The V and J genes are TRBV4-3 and TRBJ1-2; TRBD1 aligns across 7 bases. Trimming cost V 0 bases and J 6 bases; bases outside gene matches: 4. The CDR3 has 14 residues. Germline V gene sequence: CDR1 LGHNA, CDR2 YSLEER. The CDR3 is CASSQDHRGDGYTF. The CDR3 nucleotides read TGCGCCAGCAGCCAAGATCACAGGGGAGATGGCTACACCTTC.

The J gene is TRBJ1-4, the V gene TRBV7-8; 8 nucleotides align to TRBD1. The V gene's germline CDR1 is SGHVS and CDR2 FQNEAQ. V trimming: 4 bases; J trimming: 7 bases; junction bases outside the gene matches: 8. This CDR3 is 15 amino acids long. The CDR3 bases are TGTGCCAGCAGCTCGACAGGGGAAATGGGTGAAAAACTGTTTTTT. Amino acid sequence: CASSSTGEMGEKLFF. The full variable domain, rest sourced from reference TRBV7-8 and TRBJ1-4, is GAGVSQSPRYKVAKRGQDVALRCDPISGHVSLFWYQQALGQGPEFLTYFQNEAQLDKSGLPSDRFFAERPEGSVSTLKIQRTQQEDSAVYLCASSSTGEMGEKLFFGSGTQLSVL.

CDR3 sequence reads: CASRIGTGPLILPQHF. The CDR3 DNA follows: TGTGCCAGTAGAATCGGGACAGGGCCTTTAATTCTGCCCCAGCATTTT. The rearrangement links TRBV6-6 to TRBJ1-5, with TRBD1 matching 9 bases. V lost 9 bases to trimming and J lost 9 bases; unmatched junction nucleotides: 18. The CDR3 spans 16 residues. Germline loops: CDR1 MNHNY, CDR2 SVGAGI (reference sequence).

The gene calls are TRBV10-3 and TRBJ1-3; TRBD1 might be the D (5 bases). The ends were cut back, 5 bases at V and 2 bases at J, with 16 bases in the middle. This CDR3 contains 16 residues. Per the germline V gene, CDR1 is ENHRY and CDR2 is SYGVKD. The DNA of the CDR3 is TGTGCCATCAGTATTGACAGACAAACTACTGGAAACACCATATATTTT. This sequence encodes CAISIDRQTTGNTIYF.

The V gene is TRBV28, the J gene TRBJ2-7; TRBD2 matches at 13 bases. V trimming: 6 bases; J trimming: 3 bases; junction bases outside the gene matches: 5. Germline loops: CDR1 MDHEN, CDR2 SYDVKM. CDR3 length: 15 amino acids. The DNA for the CDR3 is TGTGCCAGCAGGATGGGACTAGCGGGATTCTACGAGCAGTACTTC. It encodes CASRMGLAGFYEQYF.

The rearrangement uses TRBV10-3 and TRBJ2-1; 7 nucleotides agree with TRBD1. The junction had 9 bases not matched to a gene; V was cut back by 7 bases and J by 3 bases. The V gene's germline CDR1 is ENHRY and CDR2 SYGVKD. CDR3 length equals 15 residues. CDR3: CAITEGTDLYNEQFF. CDR3 coding DNA: TGTGCCATCACCGAAGGGACAGATCTCTACAATGAGCAGTTCTTC.

V gene TRBV12-5 combines with J gene TRBJ1-4; 10 nucleotides line up with TRBD1. This CDR3 is built from 13 residues. Per germline, CDR1 LGHNT and CDR2 FRNRAP. V gave up 8 bases and J gave up 8 bases; unmatched junction bases: 5. Here the CDR3 reads CASRQGAKEKLFF. The CDR3 nucleotides read TGTGCTAGTAGACAGGGGGCCAAGGAAAAACTGTTTTTT.

The gene calls are TRBV6-5 and TRBJ2-7; 7 bases match TRBD2. The CDR3 loop spans 14 amino acids. J lost 2 bases, V lost 2 bases, and 3 bases had no gene match. Looked up from germline, CDR1 is MNHEY and CDR2 is SVGAGI. The CDR3 reads CASSYREGPYEQYF. CDR3 nucleotides: TGTGCCAGCAGTTACAGGGAGGGCCCCTACGAGCAGTACTTC.

About this clone: The same CDR3 can be traced to other DNA sequences in this sample. This rearrangement joins TRBV7-9 to TRBJ2-7, with D uncertain. This CDR3 contains 13 residues. The germline gives CDR1 SEHNR, CDR2 FQNEAQ (reference sequence). The ends were cut back, 3 bases at V and 0 bases at J, with 6 bases in the middle. CDR3 sequence: CASSFSSSYEQYF. The CDR3 DNA reads as TGTGCCAGCAGCTTCTCCTCCTCCTACGAGCAGTACTTC.

The V and J genes are TRBV5-6 and TRBJ2-3; 7 bases agree with TRBD1. Germline trimming cut 4 bases from V and 2 bases from J; bases unmatched to any gene: 7. Germline V gives CDR1 SGHDT, CDR2 YYEEEE. The CDR3 covers 15 residues. The CDR3 loop reads CASSPGTGDTDTQYF. The CDR3 region has the DNA TGTGCCAGCAGCCCTGGTACAGGGGACACAGATACGCAGTATTTT. The variable domain in full, with the rest retrieved from reference TRBV5-6 and TRBJ2-3, is DAGVTQSPTHLIKTRGQQVTLRCSPKSGHDTVSWYQQALGQGPQFIFQYYEEEERQRGNFPDRFSGHQFPNYSSELNVNALLLGDSALYLCASSPGTGDTDTQYFGPGTRLTVL.

The CDR3 coding sequence is TGTGCCAGCAGGAGGGGACTGAATCAGCCCCAGCATTTT. Translation: CASRRGLNQPQHF. The chain employs TRBV6-6 and TRBJ1-5; D is possibly TRBD1 (5 bases). The CDR3 sequence is 13 residues long. Germline V gene sequence: CDR1 MNHNY, CDR2 SVGAGI (reference sequence). Trimming left V 6 bases short and J 4 bases short, with 10 bases between.

The rearrangement uses TRBV18 and TRBJ1-3; 7 bases align to TRBD1. The CDR3 contains 15 residues. The germline V gene has CDR1 KGHSH and CDR2 LQKENI. J lost 3 bases, V lost 3 bases, and 5 bases had no gene match. CDR3 protein: CASSPSGGFGNTIYF. DNA of the CDR3: TGTGCCAGCTCACCGTCAGGGGGGTTTGGAAACACCATATATTTT.

This chain connects TRBV15 to TRBJ2-7; TRBD2 might be the D (5 bases). V was clipped by 0 bases and J by 6 bases, with 15 bases between them. The CDR3 extends over 15 amino acids. The V gene's germline CDR1 is LNHNV and CDR2 YYDKDF (reference sequence). The CDR3 DNA sequence: TGTGCCACCAGCAGAGATTTGGCTAGCCTTACCGAGCAGTACTTC. It codes for CATSRDLASLTEQYF. Full variable domain (remainder filled in from reference TRBV15 and TRBJ2-7): DAMVIQNPRYQVTQFGKPVTLSCSQTLNHNVMYWYQQKSSQAPKLLFHYYDKDFNNEADTPDNFQSRRPNTSFCFLDIRSPGLGDTAMYLCATSRDLASLTEQYFGPGTRLTVT.